The next 18 T cell receptor beta chains were all read from a single sample in a study of blood T cell repertoires in COVID-19. Data came from immunoSEQ multiplex PCR; TCRdb stores just in-frame clones and leaves some out. The sample carries about 190,000 clones, approximately 90% recorded once. Sequencing input: peripheral blood. The source is a woman between 70 and 85 years old with COVID-19, enrolled during active disease.

The chain links TRBV5-1 to TRBJ1-1, with a possible D match to TRBD1 (6 bases). The germline V and J ends were trimmed by 4 bases and 0 bases, with 13 bases remaining between them. Germline values: CDR1 SGHRS, CDR2 YFSETQ. The CDR3 is 15 amino acids. Here the CDR3 reads CASSLRTDMNTEAFF. The CDR3 nucleotides read TGCGCCAGCAGCCTCCGGACAGATATGAACACTGAAGCTTTCTTT.

The rearrangement joins TRBV4-2 to TRBJ2-1; D gene ambiguous. The CDR3 totals 14 residues. Germline loops: CDR1 LGHNA, CDR2 YNFKEQ. Trimming took 0 bases from V and 0 from J, leaving 3 bases between them. In DNA, the CDR3 is TGTGCCAGCAGCCAAGAACTCTCCTACAATGAGCAGTTCTTC. Translated: CASSQELSYNEQFF.

This clone appeared once. V and J are TRBV5-4 and TRBJ2-7; 10 nucleotides line up with TRBD1. This CDR3 is 15 amino acids long. Germline V gene data show CDR1 as SGHNT and CDR2 as YYREEE (reference sequence). The V segment lost 4 bases and the J segment 5 bases; nucleotides outside the gene matches: 9. The CDR3 DNA reads TGTGCCAGCAGCCGTGGACAGGGGGGGAACGACGAGCAGTACTTC. Encoded protein: CASSRGQGGNDEQYF. The full variable domain, completed using reference TRBV5-4 and TRBJ2-7, is ETGVTQSPTHLIKTRGQQVTLRCSSQSGHNTVSWYQQALGQGPQFIFQYYREEENGRGNFPPRFSGLQFPNYSSELNVNALELDDSALYLCASSRGQGGNDEQYFGPGTRLTVT.

The J gene is TRBJ1-2, the V gene TRBV7-9; 7 bases fit TRBD1. Germline lookup yields CDR1 SEHNR and CDR2 FQNEAQ (reference sequence). With 5 bases clipped from V and 8 bases from J, the junction kept 14 bases outside the gene matches. The CDR3 is 15 amino acids. The chain's CDR3 is CASSPATGRGGGYTF. The CDR3 coding sequence is TGTGCCAGCAGCCCCGCGACAGGGAGAGGGGGCGGCTACACCTTC.

The rearrangement links TRBV2 to TRBJ2-7; 8 bases map to TRBD1. Looked up from germline, CDR1 is SNHLY and CDR2 is FYNNEI. The CDR3 runs 12 residues. The V and J ends lost 6 bases and 7 bases, in that order; junction bases with no gene match: 5. The CDR3 loop is CASRTGALEQYF. CDR3 bases: TGTGCCAGCAGGACAGGGGCCTTGGAGCAGTACTTC.

The rearrangement links TRBV29-1 to TRBJ1-1; TRBD1 aligns across 8 bases. There are 14 residues in the CDR3. CDR1 is SQVTM and CDR2 is ANQGSEA in the germline V gene. Germline trimming cut 4 bases from V and 0 bases from J; bases unmatched to any gene: 4. CDR3 bases: TGCAGCGTTGGAACGACAGGGGTGAACACTGAAGCTTTCTTT. It yields the protein CSVGTTGVNTEAFF.

This sequence joins TRBV6-5 and TRBJ1-4, with D possibly TRBD1 on 5 matching bases. V was clipped by 6 bases and J by 8 bases, with 16 bases between them. The V gene's germline CDR1 is MNHEY and CDR2 SVGAGI. The CDR3 length is 14 residues. This CDR3 is CASRPQGGREKLFF. DNA for the CDR3: TGTGCCAGCAGACCCCAGGGCGGGAGGGAAAAACTGTTTTTT.

This clone appeared a single time. In DNA form, the CDR3 reads TGTGCCAGCTCTACCGGACAGGTAGCTGAAAAACTGTTTTTT. It specifies CASSTGQVAEKLFF. The chain has TRBV27 and TRBJ1-4; the match to TRBD1 covers 7 bases. With V trimmed by 8 bases and J by 7 bases, 10 bases remained unmatched. Germline assignment: CDR1 MNHEY and CDR2 SMNVEV (reference sequence). The CDR3 has 14 amino acids.

This chain links TRBV24-1 with TRBJ2-3; 7 bases line up with TRBD1. Germline CDR1 is KGHDR and CDR2 is SFDVKD. CDR3 length equals 17 residues. V shed 4 bases, J shed 0 bases, and the junction held 9 bases outside the gene matches. CDR3 sequence reads: CATSDLTGALSTDTQYF. Here the CDR3 DNA reads TGTGCCACCAGTGACCTCACAGGGGCTTTAAGCACAGATACGCAGTATTTT.

The chain has TRBV5-1 and TRBJ1-1; D is undetermined. The CDR3 loop spans 14 amino acids. Germline lookup yields CDR1 SGHRS and CDR2 YFSETQ. Trimming removed 0 bases at V and 5 bases at J, with 11 bases between. As DNA, the CDR3 is TGCGCCAGCAGCTTGGGCCCCACCCGGACTGAAGCTTTCTTT. Its protein is CASSLGPTRTEAFF.

This rearrangement joins TRBV3-1 (or the pseudogene TRBV3-2) to TRBJ1-1; 10 bases match TRBD1. Looked up from germline, CDR1 is LGHDT and CDR2 is YNNKEL (reference sequence). The CDR3 sequence is 15 residues long. V was clipped by 2 bases and J by 5 bases; unmatched bases: 5. For the CDR3, the DNA is TGTGCCAGCAGCCAACGGGGACAGGGGAAGACTGAAGCTTTCTTT. This gives the protein CASSQRGQGKTEAFF.

Details on this clone: At the DNA level, this CDR3 is encoded by other sequences in the same sample as well. This sequence joins TRBV5-1 and TRBJ1-1, with 8 bases fitting TRBD1. Looked up from germline, CDR1 is SGHRS and CDR2 is YFSETQ. The CDR3 is made up of 14 amino acids. The ends lost 5 bases at V and 2 bases at J; junction bases unmatched: 5. The CDR3: CASSRDRGNTEAFF. The CDR3 DNA sequence: TGCGCCAGCAGTCGAGACAGGGGTAACACTGAAGCTTTCTTT. Full variable domain (outside the CDR3, taken from reference TRBV5-1 and TRBJ1-1): KAGVTQTPRYLIKTRGQQVTLSCSPISGHRSVSWYQQTPGQGLQFLFEYFSETQRNKGNFPGRFSGRQFSNSRSEMNVSTLELGDSALYLCASSRDRGNTEAFFGQGTRLTVV.

This chain uses TRBV18 with TRBJ2-7; possibly TRBD2 for D (6 bases). This CDR3 comprises 16 residues. Germline V gene sequence: CDR1 KGHSH, CDR2 LQKENI. Between the trimmed V and J ends, which lost 3 bases and 3 bases, there was a span of 18 bases. The CDR3 loop is CASSPNRDSKVYEQYF. The CDR3 DNA reads as TGTGCCAGCTCACCCAACCGGGACTCAAAAGTCTACGAGCAGTACTTC.

This chain connects TRBV10-3 to TRBJ1-1, with TRBD1 identical over 8 bases. CDR1 and CDR2 from the germline V gene are ENHRY and SYGVKD. V lost 0 bases to trimming and J lost 3 bases; unmatched junction nucleotides: 6. The CDR3 has 16 amino acids. The CDR3 DNA sequence: TGTGCCATCAGTGAGTCCAGGGGGCCTGGGGACACTGAAGCTTTCTTT. The encoded protein is CAISESRGPGDTEAFF.

J is TRBJ2-5 and V is TRBV5-4; unclear D gene. CDR1 is SGHNT, CDR2 YYREEE, per germline (reference sequence). V was shortened by 0 bases and J by 5 bases, with 8 bases between the two germline ends. This CDR3 is 13 amino acids long. DNA of the CDR3: TGTGCCAGCAGCTTGGGCCAGGTGGAGACCCAGTACTTC. This sequence encodes CASSLGQVETQYF.

V gene TRBV30 combines with J gene TRBJ2-7; 9 bases map to TRBD1. V lost 3 bases to trimming and J lost 11 bases; unmatched junction nucleotides: 5. There are 11 residues in the CDR3. CDR1 is GTSNPN, CDR2 SVGIG, per germline (reference sequence). CDR3 DNA sequence: TGTGCCTGGAGGTATACAGGGGGCGAGTACTTC. It encodes CAWRYTGGEYF. The full variable domain, with the rest looked up from reference TRBV30 and TRBJ2-7, is SQTIHQWPATLVQPVGSPLSLECTVEGTSNPNLYWYRQAAGRGLQLLFYSVGIGQISSEVPQNLSASRPQDRQFILSSKKLLLSDSGFYLCAWRYTGGEYFGPGTRLTVT.

The chain couples TRBV5-1 to TRBJ2-3, with a tentative D call TRBD1 (5 bases). Trimming removed 6 bases at V and 1 base at J, with 9 bases between. There are 13 residues in the CDR3. Germline CDR1 and CDR2: SGHRS and YFSETQ. CDR3 loop: CASIETGTDTQYF. CDR3 DNA sequence: TGCGCCAGCATCGAGACAGGCACAGATACGCAGTATTTT.

V is TRBV9 and J is TRBJ2-1; 10 bases align to TRBD2. The CDR3 has 16 amino acids. With V trimmed by 0 bases and J by 7 bases, 7 bases remained unmatched. Germline lookup yields CDR1 SGDLS and CDR2 YYNGEE. CDR3 bases: TGTGCCAGCAGCGTAGACAGCGGGAGGGCCGAAAATGAGCAGTTCTTC. Translated, it gives CASSVDSGRAENEQFF.